The clone carrying this T cell receptor (beta chain) was observed a handful of times. Its specificity is not known. The CDR3 length is 16 residues. Germline CDR1 is MNHEY and CDR2 is SVGAGI. Trimming took off 4 bases at V and 3 bases at J, with 16 bases between the two ends. This entry belongs to a study of naive and memory T cell subsets. Regarding the study as a whole: Naive repertoires, especially CD8, held a few larger clonotypes, possibly memory cells re-expressing CD45RA.

The beta constant-region primer was an equimolar mix of two oligonucleotides covering TRBC1 and TRBC2. The ligated cDNA underwent four PCR rounds using SP2 and nested alpha and beta constant-region primers. Via MiXCR, TCRdb re-called the UMI-ligation and nested PCR reads, giving one row per CDR3 protein. Here the sample spans roughly 140,000 distinct CDR3 sequences, 15% to 20% being singletons. The sample consisted of naive CD8+ T cells from blood. The clonotype comes from a human donor in good health. The V gene is TRBV6-5, the J gene TRBJ2-1; a possible D gene is TRBD2 (6 bases). The CDR3 is CASSWGLEGDYNEQFF. The CDR3 DNA follows: TGTGCCAGCAGTTGGGGTTTGGAGGGAGACTACAATGAGCAGTTCTTC.